Described below is a single T cell receptor (beta chain) sequence and its context. The target antigen is unknown. These data originate in a study of T cells in Graves' hyperthyroidism and ophthalmopathy. Study background: Peripheral blood was drawn at first diagnosis, prior to all treatment.

Overall study results and limits: With a median lead of about 6.9 months before onset, the model predicted ophthalmopathy.

TCR beta CDR3 region amplification was performed from RNA transcripts. Using the HTBI primer set, a first-round RT-PCR was run on the TCR CDR3. TCRdb re-analysed the multiplex PCR reads in MiXCR, keeping a single row per CDR3 protein. Seen here are hundreds of thousands of distinct CDR3 sequences, around 15% observed once, and the top ten hold 18%. Diagnoses were made from clinical symptoms, serum measures (thyroxine and TRAb), thyroid ultrasound and orbital computed tomography. Isolation of PBMCs was performed on 8.5 to 10 ml fresh peripheral blood. This TCR was sampled from a woman younger than 35 with Graves' hyperthyroidism. The sequenced sample was blood.

The CDR3: CSARDQAGAFTEAFF. DNA for the CDR3: TGCAGTGCTAGAGATCAGGCAGGGGCCTTCACTGAAGCTTTCTTT. The chain recombines TRBV20-1 with TRBJ1-1, with D possibly being TRBD1 (6 bases). CDR1 is DFQATT, CDR2 SNEGSKA, per germline (reference sequence). The CDR3 loop spans 15 amino acids. Trimming removed 0 bases from V and 4 bases from J, with 15 bases in between.